This is a list of T cell receptor beta chains from one sample in a study of blood T cell repertoires in COVID-19. Here immunoSEQ multiplex PCR was the method, and the copy in TCRdb shows in-frame clones only, minus some. The table shows about 220,000 clones, with 65% to 90% occurring only once. The material sequenced was peripheral blood. These receptors came from a man over 45 with active or convalescent COVID-19. CDR3s include the opening cysteine and the closing phenylalanine or tryptophan. The D gene is left open where the match is weak. Not all rows give a size; the values are once, few, many and, for expanded clones, a class.

v_call	j_call	clone_size	cdr3_length	d_call	cdr3_nt	cdr3_aa
TRBV7-3	TRBJ1-1	.	13	.	TGTGCCAGCAGCTTAGACAGAAACACTGAAGCTTTCTTT	CASSLDRNTEAFF
TRBV10-1	TRBJ2-2	.	14	.	TGCGCCAGCATTCAGGATAGTATCACCGGGGAGCTGTTTTTT	CASIQDSITGELFF
TRBV5-1	TRBJ2-5	.	15	TRBD2	TGCGCCAGCAAGGTGGCAGCGGGGTACCAAGAGACCCAGTACTTC	CASKVAAGYQETQYF
TRBV7-2	TRBJ1-6	once	14	.	TGTGCCAGCAGCTTACAGGGTATCGATTCACCCCTCCACTTT	CASSLQGIDSPLHF
TRBV19	TRBJ2-7	.	14	TRBD2	TGTGCCAGTAGTGTGAGCGGGAGGGCCGACGAGCAGTACTTC	CASSVSGRADEQYF
TRBV7-8	TRBJ1-1	.	16	.	TGTGCCAGCAGCTTAGGCCCCTCAGGGGTGAACACTGAAGCTTTCTTT	CASSLGPSGVNTEAFF
TRBV9	TRBJ1-1	.	13	.	TGTGCCAGCAGCGTAGTCACATCCACTGAAGCTTTCTTT	CASSVVTSTEAFF
TRBV18	TRBJ2-2	once	16	TRBD1	TGTGCCAGCTCACCGCGACAGGGGGCAAGCACCGGGGAGCTGTTTTTT	CASSPRQGASTGELFF
TRBV28	TRBJ1-2	.	16	.	TGTGCCAGCAGCCCCGGGAGGGGTCGGGAGGACTATGGCTACACCTTC	CASSPGRGREDYGYTF
TRBV6-2/TRBV6-3	TRBJ2-5	.	17	TRBD2	TGTGCCAGCAGTTACCAAGGACTAGCGGGGCTCGAAGAGACCCAGTACTTC	CASSYQGLAGLEETQYF
TRBV10-2	TRBJ2-3	once	12	.	TGCGCCAGCAGTGAGAGGGGAGATACGCAGTATTTT	CASSERGDTQYF
TRBV9	TRBJ1-2	few	11	.	TGTGCCAGCAGCGACAGGGTTGGCTACACCTTC	CASSDRVGYTF
TRBV11-1	TRBJ2-7	.	15	.	TGTGCCAGCAGCTTAGGGAGAGGGGGTCCCTACGAGCAGTACTTC	CASSLGRGGPYEQYF
TRBV13	TRBJ1-3	.	15	TRBD1	TGTGCCAGCAGCCCTACAGGGGGCGGTGGAAACACCATATATTTT	CASSPTGGGGNTIYF
TRBV5-4	TRBJ1-1	.	12	.	TGTGCCAGCAGCTCAGTGAACACTGAAGCTTTCTTT	CASSSVNTEAFF
TRBV15	TRBJ1-3	.	15	TRBD1	TGTGCCACCAGCAGACGTGACAGGGGTCAAAACACCATATATTTT	CATSRRDRGQNTIYF
TRBV28	TRBJ2-7	.	13	.	TGTGCCAGCAGTCCCCTACTAGGCTACGAGCAGTACTTC	CASSPLLGYEQYF
TRBV7-2	TRBJ2-6	once	18	TRBD1	TGTGCCAGCAGCTTCCTCTGGACAGGCTTCTCTGGGGCCAACGTCCTGACTTTC	CASSFLWTGFSGANVLTF
TRBV5-1	TRBJ1-5	.	14	.	TGCGCCAGCAGCTTTGGGGGGGGCCATCAGCCCCAGCATTTT	CASSFGGGHQPQHF
TRBV7-2	TRBJ1-2	few	14	.	TGTGCCAGCAGCTTAAGGCAGCGGAGCTATGGCTACACCTTC	CASSLRQRSYGYTF
TRBV3-1/TRBV3-2	TRBJ1-2	.	14	.	TGTGCCAGCAGCCAGGGGGGGGGTGGAGCTGGCTACACCTTC	CASSQGGGGAGYTF
TRBV3-1/TRBV3-2	TRBJ1-2	.	12	.	TGTGCCAGCAGCCAAATGGGGGGGGGCTACACCTTC	CASSQMGGGYTF
TRBV28	TRBJ1-6	.	16	TRBD1	TGTGCCAGCAGTTACCCCAGTGGGACAGGGTCTTCACCCCTCCACTTT	CASSYPSGTGSSPLHF
TRBV7-8	TRBJ2-7	.	14	TRBD1	TGTGCCAGCAGACTTCGACAGGGCTCCTACGAGCAGTACTTC	CASRLRQGSYEQYF
TRBV6-5	TRBJ1-2	.	14	TRBD1	TGTGCCAGCAGTTACTCGCGACAGGGGAGAGGCTACACCTTC	CASSYSRQGRGYTF
TRBV5-8	TRBJ2-1	few	15	TRBD2	TGTGCCAGTGGGCTTGGGCTAGCGGGGAGCTATGAGCAGTTCTTC	CASGLGLAGSYEQFF
TRBV7-8	TRBJ2-7	.	15	TRBD1	TGTGCCAGCAGCAAACAGGGGGATTTATCTTACGAGCAGTACTTC	CASSKQGDLSYEQYF
TRBV18	TRBJ1-4	.	14	TRBD1	TGTGCCAGCTCACCCGTCCCGGGACAGGAAAAACTGTTTTTT	CASSPVPGQEKLFF
TRBV5-4	TRBJ1-6	.	17	TRBD1	TGTGCCAGCAGCTTACCCCGGGACAGGGGGATAGCTTCACCCCTCCACTTT	CASSLPRDRGIASPLHF
TRBV28	TRBJ1-2	.	15	TRBD1	TGTGCCAGCAGTCCCTCGGACAGGGAGGCAGGTGGCTACACCTTC	CASSPSDREAGGYTF
TRBV5-4	TRBJ2-2	once	13	.	TGTGCCAGCAGCTTGGATCGGACCGGGGAGCTGTTTTTT	CASSLDRTGELFF
TRBV4-3	TRBJ1-1	.	16	.	TGCGCCAGCAGCCAAGCAAGGGGATGGATGAACACTGAAGCTTTCTTT	CASSQARGWMNTEAFF
TRBV28	TRBJ1-5	.	13	.	TGTGCCAGCAGTTTAGCCGAGAATCAGCCCCAGCATTTT	CASSLAENQPQHF
TRBV18	TRBJ1-6	.	13	.	TGTGCCAGCTCACCGTCAGGCGATTCACCCCTCCACTTT	CASSPSGDSPLHF
TRBV7-6	TRBJ2-2	.	17	.	TGTGCCAGCAGTTCCGGGGGACCAACCTTAACACCGGTGGAGCTGTTTTTT	CASSSGGPTLTPVELFF
TRBV10-2	TRBJ1-2	once	13	.	TGCGCCAGCAGTGAACGGCAGGGTTATGGCTACACCTTC	CASSERQGYGYTF
TRBV28	TRBJ2-2	.	15	TRBD1	TGTGCCAGCAGTCCCAGGACAGGGGTATCCGGGGAGCTGTTTTTT	CASSPRTGVSGELFF
TRBV18	TRBJ2-3	.	16	TRBD2	TGTGCCAGCTCACTGACGAGGACTAGCGGCACAGATACGCAGTATTTT	CASSLTRTSGTDTQYF
TRBV6-5	TRBJ2-1	.	15	.	TGTGCCAGCAGTTTCCAGGGAGGCTCCTACAATGAGCAGTTCTTC	CASSFQGGSYNEQFF
TRBV3-1/TRBV3-2	TRBJ2-5	.	14	.	TGTGCCAGCAGCCAAGGAACTAACCGGGAGACCCAGTACTTC	CASSQGTNRETQYF
TRBV5-1	TRBJ1-5	many	15	.	TGCGCCAGCAGCTTGTTTGGGGGGAGCAATCAGCCCCAGCATTTT	CASSLFGGSNQPQHF
TRBV10-3	TRBJ1-5	.	13	.	TGTGCCATCAGGGCAGGGGATAATCAGCCCCAGCATTTT	CAIRAGDNQPQHF
TRBV6-4	TRBJ2-3	.	16	TRBD2	TGTGCCAGCAGTGACGGGATCAGCGGGGGGGCGGATACGCAGTATTTT	CASSDGISGGADTQYF
TRBV30	TRBJ2-7	.	13	.	TGTGCCTGCGCCGGGCGGGTCACCTACGAGCAGTACTTC	CACAGRVTYEQYF
TRBV3-1/TRBV3-2	TRBJ2-5	.	15	TRBD1	TGTGCCAGCAGCCCAACCCCGAATGACAGGGGGCGGAAGTACTTC	CASSPTPNDRGRKYF
TRBV7-2	TRBJ2-5	.	15	.	TGTGCCAGCAGCCCGCAGGGTCAGGAGCGAGAGACCCAGTACTTC	CASSPQGQERETQYF